Ten or more counts support the clone carrying this T cell receptor (beta chain). The record originates from a study of spatial heterogeneity in lung cancer. TCRdb ran MiXCR on the 5' RACE reads and lists one entry per CDR3 protein. The sample holds tens of thousands of distinct CDR3 sequences; 8.5% to 10% are singletons and the top ten take about 20%. Time point defined: blood at routine non-recurrence follow-up after resection. V lost 5 bases to trimming and J lost 8 bases, with 21 bases between them. From germline, CDR1 is SEHNR and CDR2 FQNEAQ (reference sequence). The CDR3 has 15 residues. The sequencing here drew on PBMCs, taken at follow-up. This chain connects TRBV7-9 to TRBJ1-2; the D is unclear. The clonotype originates from a male donor with early-stage non-small cell lung cancer. The CDR3 nucleotides read TGTGCCAGCAGCCATTGGGAAACTTTCAACCTAGGCTACACCTTC. Amino acids: CASSHWETFNLGYTF. The complete variable domain, with remaining parts taken from reference TRBV7-9 and TRBJ1-2, reads DTGVSQNPRHKITKRGQNVTFRCDPISEHNRLYWYRQTLGQGPEFLTYFQNEAQLEKSRLLSDRFSAERPKGSFSTLEIQRTEQGDSAMYLCASSHWETFNLGYTFGSGTRLTVV.